The sequence of this TCR beta chain was determined in a study of shared T cell receptors in the human thymus. CDR1 is LNHNV and CDR2 is YYDKDF in the germline V gene (reference sequence). The CDR3 loop spans 15 amino acids. Trimming cost V 3 bases and J 2 bases; bases outside gene matches: 4. Here immunoSEQ multiplex PCR was the method, and the copy in TCRdb shows in-frame clones only, minus some. Among roughly 560,000 clones, 75% to 80% were seen once, and the ten largest hold more than 0.01%. The sample was also reused in another study, on human thymus T cells. That publication notes: Healthy Finnish infants undergoing corrective surgery for congenital heart defects were used as donors. The thymus was resected at corrective cardiac surgery. Apparent skewing of V and J gene usage characterized both thymic and blood repertoires. Related research has reported that thymic repertoires overlap highly among unrelated individuals.

The sequenced sample consisted of thymocytes. The origin of this receptor is a boy less than two years old with a congenital heart defect. The chain is built from TRBV15 and TRBJ2-7; the match to TRBD1 covers 10 bases. Here the CDR3 reads CATSRIGQGAYEQYF. The CDR3 bases are TGTGCCACCAGCAGGATAGGACAGGGGGCCTACGAGCAGTACTTC.